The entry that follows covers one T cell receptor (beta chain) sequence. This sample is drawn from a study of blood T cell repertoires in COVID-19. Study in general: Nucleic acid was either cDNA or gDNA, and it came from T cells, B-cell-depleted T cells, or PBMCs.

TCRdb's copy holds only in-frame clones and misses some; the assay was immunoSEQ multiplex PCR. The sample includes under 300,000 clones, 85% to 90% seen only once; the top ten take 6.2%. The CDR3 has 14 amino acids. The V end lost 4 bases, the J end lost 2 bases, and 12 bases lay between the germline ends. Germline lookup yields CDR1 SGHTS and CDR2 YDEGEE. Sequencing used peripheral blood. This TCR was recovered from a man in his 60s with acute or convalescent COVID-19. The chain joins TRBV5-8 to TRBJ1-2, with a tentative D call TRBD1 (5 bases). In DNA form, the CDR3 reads TGTGCCAGCAGCCGCGTCGCAGGGAACTATGGCTACACCTTC. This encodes CASSRVAGNYGYTF.